The clone carrying this TCR beta chain occurred many times. Indicated time point: sample taken at primary tumor resection. The donors comprised approximately 72 untreated early-stage non-small cell lung cancer patients. These data come from a study of spatial heterogeneity in lung cancer. TCRdb re-analysed the 5' RACE reads in MiXCR, keeping a single row per CDR3 protein. This sample yields more than 30,000 distinct CDR3 sequences, of which roughly 5.4% are seen a single time; just over 25% belongs to the top ten. Germline CDR1 is MNHEY and CDR2 is SMNVEV (reference sequence). The V gene end was trimmed by 3 bases and the J gene end by 5 bases; junction bases not matched to a gene: 9. The CDR3 sequence is 15 residues long.

The TCR comes from a female donor with early-stage non-small cell lung cancer. V gene TRBV27 combines with J gene TRBJ2-7; TRBD2 aligns across 8 bases. The input for sequencing was PBMCs, taken at surgery. The CDR3 sequence: CASSFSGTRPDEQYF. The CDR3 nucleotides are TGTGCCAGCAGTTTTAGCGGGACTCGACCCGACGAGCAGTACTTC.